The clone carrying this T cell receptor (beta chain) occurred a few times. This specimen comes from a study of blood T cell repertoires in COVID-19. Study-wide context: Acute and convalescent COVID-19 samples came from the United States, Italy and Spain. Sample material is recorded as cDNA or gDNA derived from T cells, B-cell-depleted T cells, or PBMCs.

CDR1 and CDR2 from the germline V gene are SGHVS and FQNEAQ. The CDR3 extends over 17 amino acids. The ends lost 4 bases at V and 4 bases at J; junction bases unmatched: 14. How the authors handled the data: Scientists estimated how many nucleated cells there were by amplifying reference gene primers. The protocol was immunoSEQ multiplex PCR, while the TCRdb copy is restricted to in-frame clones and leaves out a portion. V and J calls and clone size are as listed in that table; D and trimming were resolved from the DNA. This sample carries fewer than 65,000 clones, approximately 79% of them seen once, and the ten largest clones take 9% to 15%.

V gene TRBV7-8 combines with J gene TRBJ1-2; the match to TRBD1 covers 8 bases. The sequence was collected from a human donor in a cohort sampled during active COVID-19. Sequenced sample: peripheral blood. Here the CDR3 reads CASSSPGQGLRSYGYTF. In nucleotides, the CDR3 is TGTGCCAGCAGCTCACCCGGACAGGGCTTGCGGAGCTATGGCTACACCTTC.